This T cell receptor (beta chain) was retrieved from a study of blood T cell repertoires in COVID-19. The V segment lost 4 bases and the J segment 7 bases; nucleotides outside the gene matches: 15. Germline CDR1 is LGHDT and CDR2 is YNNKEL (reference sequence). The CDR3 is made up of 16 amino acids. Data came from immunoSEQ multiplex PCR; TCRdb stores just in-frame clones and leaves some out. The sample contains about 150,000 clones, approximately 91% of which appear only once. Sequenced input: peripheral blood. The TCR was taken from a woman in her 70s with acute or convalescent COVID-19. The genes are TRBV3-1 (or the pseudogene TRBV3-2) and TRBJ2-7; 8 bases are a match to TRBD2. The DNA for the CDR3 is TGTGCCAGCAGCCCTGGGAGGCGGGGGGCGTATAGGGAGCAGTACTTC. It yields the protein CASSPGRRGAYREQYF.